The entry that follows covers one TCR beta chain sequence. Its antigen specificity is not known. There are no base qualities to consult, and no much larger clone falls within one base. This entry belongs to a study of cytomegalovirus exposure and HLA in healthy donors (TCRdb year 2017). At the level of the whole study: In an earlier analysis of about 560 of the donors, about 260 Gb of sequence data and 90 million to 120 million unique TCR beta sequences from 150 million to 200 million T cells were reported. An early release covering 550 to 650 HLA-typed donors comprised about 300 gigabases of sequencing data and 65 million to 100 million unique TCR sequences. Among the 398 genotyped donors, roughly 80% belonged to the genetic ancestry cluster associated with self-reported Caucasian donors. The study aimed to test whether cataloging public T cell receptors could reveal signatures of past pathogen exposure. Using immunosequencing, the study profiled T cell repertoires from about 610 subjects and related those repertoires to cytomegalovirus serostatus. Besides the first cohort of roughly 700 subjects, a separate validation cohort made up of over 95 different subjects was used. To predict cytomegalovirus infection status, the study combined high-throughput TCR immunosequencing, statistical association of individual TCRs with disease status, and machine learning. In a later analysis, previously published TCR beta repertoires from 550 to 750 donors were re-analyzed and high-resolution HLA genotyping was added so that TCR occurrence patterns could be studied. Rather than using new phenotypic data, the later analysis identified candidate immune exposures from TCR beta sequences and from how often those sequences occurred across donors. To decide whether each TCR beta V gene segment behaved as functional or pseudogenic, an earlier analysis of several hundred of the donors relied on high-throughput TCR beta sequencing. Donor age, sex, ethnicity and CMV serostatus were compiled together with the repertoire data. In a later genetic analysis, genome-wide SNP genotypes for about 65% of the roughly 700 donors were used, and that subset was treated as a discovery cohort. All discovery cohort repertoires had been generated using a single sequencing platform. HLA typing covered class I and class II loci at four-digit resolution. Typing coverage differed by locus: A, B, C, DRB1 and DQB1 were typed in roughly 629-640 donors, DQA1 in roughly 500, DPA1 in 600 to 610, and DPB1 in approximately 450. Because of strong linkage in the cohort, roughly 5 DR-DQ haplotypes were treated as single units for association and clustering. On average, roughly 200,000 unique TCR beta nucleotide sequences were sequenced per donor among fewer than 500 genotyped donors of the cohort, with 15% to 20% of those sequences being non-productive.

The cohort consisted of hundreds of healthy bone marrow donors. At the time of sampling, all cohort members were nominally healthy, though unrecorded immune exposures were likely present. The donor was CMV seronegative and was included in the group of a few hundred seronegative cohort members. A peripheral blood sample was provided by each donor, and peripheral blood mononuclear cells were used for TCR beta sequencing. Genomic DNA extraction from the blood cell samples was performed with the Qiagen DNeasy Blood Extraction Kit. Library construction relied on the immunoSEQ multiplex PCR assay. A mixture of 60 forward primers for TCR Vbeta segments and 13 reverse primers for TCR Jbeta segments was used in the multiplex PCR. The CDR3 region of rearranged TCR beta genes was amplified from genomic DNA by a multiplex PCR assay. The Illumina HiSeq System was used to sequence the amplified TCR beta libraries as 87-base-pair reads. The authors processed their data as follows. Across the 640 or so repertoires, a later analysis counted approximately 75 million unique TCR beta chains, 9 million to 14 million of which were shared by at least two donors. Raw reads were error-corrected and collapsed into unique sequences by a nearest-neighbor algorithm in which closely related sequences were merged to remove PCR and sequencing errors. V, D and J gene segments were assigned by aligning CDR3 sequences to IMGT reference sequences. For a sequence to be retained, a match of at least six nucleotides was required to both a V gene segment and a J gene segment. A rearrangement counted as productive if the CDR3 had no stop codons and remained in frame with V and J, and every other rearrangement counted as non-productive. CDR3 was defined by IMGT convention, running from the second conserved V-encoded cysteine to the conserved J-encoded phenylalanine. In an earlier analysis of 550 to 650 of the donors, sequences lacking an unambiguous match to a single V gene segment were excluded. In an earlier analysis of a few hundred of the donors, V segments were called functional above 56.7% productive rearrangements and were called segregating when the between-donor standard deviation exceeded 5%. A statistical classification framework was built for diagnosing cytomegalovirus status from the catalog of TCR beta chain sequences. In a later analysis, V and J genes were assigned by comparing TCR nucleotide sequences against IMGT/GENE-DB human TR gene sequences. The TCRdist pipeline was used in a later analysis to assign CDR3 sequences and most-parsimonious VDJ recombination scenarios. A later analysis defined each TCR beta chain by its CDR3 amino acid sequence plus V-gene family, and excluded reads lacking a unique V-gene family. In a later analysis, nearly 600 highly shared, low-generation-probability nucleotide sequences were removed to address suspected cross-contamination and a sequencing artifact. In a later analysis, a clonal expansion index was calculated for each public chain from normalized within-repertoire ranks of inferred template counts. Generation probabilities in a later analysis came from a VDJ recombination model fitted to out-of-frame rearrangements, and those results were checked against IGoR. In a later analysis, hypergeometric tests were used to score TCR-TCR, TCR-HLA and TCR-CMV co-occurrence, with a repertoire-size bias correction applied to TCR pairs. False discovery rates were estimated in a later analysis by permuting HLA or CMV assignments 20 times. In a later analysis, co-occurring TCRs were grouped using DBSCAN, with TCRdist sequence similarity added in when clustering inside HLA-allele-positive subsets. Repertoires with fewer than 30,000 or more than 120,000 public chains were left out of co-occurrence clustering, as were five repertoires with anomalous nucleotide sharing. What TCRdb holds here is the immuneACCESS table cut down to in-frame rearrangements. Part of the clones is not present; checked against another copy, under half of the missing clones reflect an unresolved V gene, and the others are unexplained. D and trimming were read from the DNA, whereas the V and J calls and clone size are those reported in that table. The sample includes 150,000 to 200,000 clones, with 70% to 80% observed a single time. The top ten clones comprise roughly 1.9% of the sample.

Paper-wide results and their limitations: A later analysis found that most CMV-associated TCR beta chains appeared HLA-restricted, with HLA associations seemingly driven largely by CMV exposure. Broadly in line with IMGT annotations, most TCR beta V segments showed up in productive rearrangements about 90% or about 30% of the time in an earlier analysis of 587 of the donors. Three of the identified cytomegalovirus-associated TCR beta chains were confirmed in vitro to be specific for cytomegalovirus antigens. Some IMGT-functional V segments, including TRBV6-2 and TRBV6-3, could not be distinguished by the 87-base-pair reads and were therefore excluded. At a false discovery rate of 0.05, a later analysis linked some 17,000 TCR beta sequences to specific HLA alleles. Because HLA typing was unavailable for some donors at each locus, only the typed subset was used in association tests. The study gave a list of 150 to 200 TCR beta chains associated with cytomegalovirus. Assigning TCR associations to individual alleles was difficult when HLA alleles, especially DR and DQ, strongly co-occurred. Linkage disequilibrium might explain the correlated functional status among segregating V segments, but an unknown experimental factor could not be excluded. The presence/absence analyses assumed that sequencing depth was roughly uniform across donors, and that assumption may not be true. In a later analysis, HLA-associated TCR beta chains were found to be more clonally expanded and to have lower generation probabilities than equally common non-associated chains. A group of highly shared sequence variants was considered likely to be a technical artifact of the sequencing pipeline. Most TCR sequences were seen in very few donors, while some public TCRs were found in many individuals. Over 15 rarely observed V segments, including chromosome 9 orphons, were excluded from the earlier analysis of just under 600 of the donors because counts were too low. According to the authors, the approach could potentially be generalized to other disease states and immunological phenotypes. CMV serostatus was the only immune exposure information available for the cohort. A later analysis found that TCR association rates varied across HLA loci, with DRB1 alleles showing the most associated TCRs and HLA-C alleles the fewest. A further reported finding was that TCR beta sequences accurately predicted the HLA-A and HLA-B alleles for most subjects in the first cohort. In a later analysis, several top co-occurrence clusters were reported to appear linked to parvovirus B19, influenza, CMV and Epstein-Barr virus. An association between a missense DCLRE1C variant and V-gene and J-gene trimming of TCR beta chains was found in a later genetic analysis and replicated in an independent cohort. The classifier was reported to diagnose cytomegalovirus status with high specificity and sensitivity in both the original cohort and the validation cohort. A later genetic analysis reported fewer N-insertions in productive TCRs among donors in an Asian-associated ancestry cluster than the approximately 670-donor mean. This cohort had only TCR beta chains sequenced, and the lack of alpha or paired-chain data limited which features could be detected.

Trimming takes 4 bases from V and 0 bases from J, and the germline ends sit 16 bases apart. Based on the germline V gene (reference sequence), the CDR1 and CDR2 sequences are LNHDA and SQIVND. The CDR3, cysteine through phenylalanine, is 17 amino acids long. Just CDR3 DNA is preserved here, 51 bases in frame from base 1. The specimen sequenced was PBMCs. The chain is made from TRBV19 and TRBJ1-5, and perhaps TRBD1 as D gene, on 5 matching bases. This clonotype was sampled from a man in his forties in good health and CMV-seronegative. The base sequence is TGTGCCAGTAGTACGGGGCGGGGCCGGAATAGCAATCAGCCCCAGCATTTT. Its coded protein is CASSTGRGRNSNQPQHF.